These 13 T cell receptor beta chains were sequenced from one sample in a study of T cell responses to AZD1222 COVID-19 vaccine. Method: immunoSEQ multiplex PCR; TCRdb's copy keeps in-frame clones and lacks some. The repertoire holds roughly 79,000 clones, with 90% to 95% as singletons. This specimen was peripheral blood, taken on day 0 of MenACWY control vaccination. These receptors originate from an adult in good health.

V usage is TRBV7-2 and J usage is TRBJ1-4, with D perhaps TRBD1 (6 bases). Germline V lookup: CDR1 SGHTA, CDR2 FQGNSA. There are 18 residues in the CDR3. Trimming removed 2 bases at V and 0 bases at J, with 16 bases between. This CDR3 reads CASSLNQDSPATNEKLFF. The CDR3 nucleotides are TGTGCCAGCAGCTTAAACCAGGACAGCCCTGCAACTAATGAAAAACTGTTTTTT. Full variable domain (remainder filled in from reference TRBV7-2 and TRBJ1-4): GAGVSQSPSNKVTEKGKDVELRCDPISGHTALYWYRQSLGQGLEFLIYFQGNSAPDKSGLPSDRFSAERTGGSVSTLTIQRTQQEDSAVYLCASSLNQDSPATNEKLFFGSGTQLSVL.

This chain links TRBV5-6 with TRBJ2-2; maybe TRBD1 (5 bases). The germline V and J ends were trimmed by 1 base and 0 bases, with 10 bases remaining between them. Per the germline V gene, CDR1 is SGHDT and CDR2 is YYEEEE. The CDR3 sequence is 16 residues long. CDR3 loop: CASSLIGAPNTGELFF. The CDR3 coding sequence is TGTGCCAGCAGCTTGATTGGGGCCCCGAACACCGGGGAGCTGTTTTTT. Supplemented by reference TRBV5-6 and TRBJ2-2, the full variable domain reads DAGVTQSPTHLIKTRGQQVTLRCSPKSGHDTVSWYQQALGQGPQFIFQYYEEEERQRGNFPDRFSGHQFPNYSSELNVNALLLGDSALYLCASSLIGAPNTGELFFGEGSRLTVL.

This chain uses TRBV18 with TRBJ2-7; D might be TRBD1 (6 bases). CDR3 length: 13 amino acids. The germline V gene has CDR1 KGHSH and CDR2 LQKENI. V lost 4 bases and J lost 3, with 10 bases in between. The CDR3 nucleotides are TGTGCCAGCTCACAGGGGGTCGACTACGAGCAGTACTTC. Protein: CASSQGVDYEQYF.

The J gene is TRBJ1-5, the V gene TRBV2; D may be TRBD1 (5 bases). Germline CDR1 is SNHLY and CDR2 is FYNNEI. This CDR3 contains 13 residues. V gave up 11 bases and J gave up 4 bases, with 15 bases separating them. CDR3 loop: CAGSRGANQPQHF. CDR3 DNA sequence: TGTGCCGGCTCACGCGGGGCAAATCAGCCCCAGCATTTT.

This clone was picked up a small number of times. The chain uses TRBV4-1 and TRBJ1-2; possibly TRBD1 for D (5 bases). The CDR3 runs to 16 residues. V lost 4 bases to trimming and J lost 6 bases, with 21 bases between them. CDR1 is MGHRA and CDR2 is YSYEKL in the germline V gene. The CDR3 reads CASSPKMGTPGHGYTF. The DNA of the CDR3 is TGCGCCAGCAGCCCGAAGATGGGGACTCCAGGCCATGGCTACACCTTC.

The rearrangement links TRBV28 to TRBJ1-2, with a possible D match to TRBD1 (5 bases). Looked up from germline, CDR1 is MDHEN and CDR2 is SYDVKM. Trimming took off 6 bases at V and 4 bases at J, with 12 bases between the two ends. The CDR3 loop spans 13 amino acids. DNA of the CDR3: TGTGCCAGCAGCCAAGGGGTTCCCTATGGCTACACCTTC. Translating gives CASSQGVPYGYTF.

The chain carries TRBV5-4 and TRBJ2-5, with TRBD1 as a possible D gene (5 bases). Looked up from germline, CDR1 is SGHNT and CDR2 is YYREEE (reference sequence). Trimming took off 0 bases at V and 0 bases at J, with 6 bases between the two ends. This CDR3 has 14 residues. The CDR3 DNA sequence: TGTGCCAGCAGCTTGGGGACAAACCAAGAGACCCAGTACTTC. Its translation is CASSLGTNQETQYF.

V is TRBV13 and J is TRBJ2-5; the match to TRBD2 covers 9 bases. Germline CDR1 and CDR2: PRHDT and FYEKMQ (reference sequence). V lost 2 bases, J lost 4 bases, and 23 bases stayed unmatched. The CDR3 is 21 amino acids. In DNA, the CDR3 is TGTGCCAGCAGCTTATATCTCCGGGCTAGCGGGAAACGTGTGATCGGAGAGACCCAGTACTTC. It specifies CASSLYLRASGKRVIGETQYF.

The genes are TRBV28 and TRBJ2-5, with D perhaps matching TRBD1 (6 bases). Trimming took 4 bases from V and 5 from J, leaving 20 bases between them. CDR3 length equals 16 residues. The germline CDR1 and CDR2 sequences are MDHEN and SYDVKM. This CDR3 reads CASSYRSAQGSETQYF. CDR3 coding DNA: TGTGCCAGCAGTTACCGATCCGCGCAGGGGTCTGAGACCCAGTACTTC.

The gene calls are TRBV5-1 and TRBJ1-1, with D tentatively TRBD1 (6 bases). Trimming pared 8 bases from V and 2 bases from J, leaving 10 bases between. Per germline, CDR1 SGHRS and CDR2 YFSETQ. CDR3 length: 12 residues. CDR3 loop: CARRTENTEAFF. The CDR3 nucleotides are TGCGCCAGAAGGACAGAAAACACTGAAGCTTTCTTT.

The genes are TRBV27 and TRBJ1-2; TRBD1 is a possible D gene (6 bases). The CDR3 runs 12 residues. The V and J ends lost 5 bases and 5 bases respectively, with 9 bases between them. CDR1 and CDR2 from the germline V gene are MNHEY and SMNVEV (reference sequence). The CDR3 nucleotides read TGTGCCAGCAGTCCCCAGGGGTATGGCTACACCTTC. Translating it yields CASSPQGYGYTF.

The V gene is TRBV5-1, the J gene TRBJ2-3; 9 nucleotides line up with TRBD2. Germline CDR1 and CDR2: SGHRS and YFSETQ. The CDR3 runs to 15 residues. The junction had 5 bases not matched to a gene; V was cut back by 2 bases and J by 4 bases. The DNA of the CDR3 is TGCGCCAGCAGCTTAGCGGGAGGCGGTGCAGATACGCAGTATTTT. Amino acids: CASSLAGGGADTQYF.

The CDR3 protein is CASKGGLNTEAFF. The CDR3 DNA reads TGTGCCAGCAAAGGAGGGTTGAACACTGAAGCTTTCTTT. This chain joins TRBV18 and TRBJ1-1; D ambiguous. The CDR3 is made up of 13 amino acids. CDR1 is KGHSH, CDR2 LQKENI, per germline. The V gene lost 8 bases and the J gene lost 0 bases, with 10 bases spanning the gap. Drawing the rest from reference TRBV18 and TRBJ1-1, the complete variable domain is NAGVMQNPRHLVRRRGQEARLRCSPMKGHSHVYWYRQLPEEGLKFMVYLQKENIIDESGMPKERFSAEFPKEGPSILRIQQVVRGDSAAYFCASKGGLNTEAFFGQGTRLTVV.